This T cell receptor (beta chain) was sequenced in a study of T cells after somatic rescue of genetic block. Losses at the gene ends were 0 bases for V and 3 bases for J; bases not matched to a gene: 2. Germline CDR1 is SQVTM and CDR2 is ANQGSEA. There are 14 residues in the CDR3. Repertoires were generated with immunoSEQ multiplex PCR, while TCRdb's copy carries only in-frame clones and drops some. Here the sample spans approximately 70,000 clones, approximately 91% being singletons. Sequencing was done on a sample of peripheral blood mononuclear cells (PBMCs). The chain carries TRBV29-1 and TRBJ2-1, with 7 positions matching TRBD1. This clonotype was obtained from a young man. The chain's CDR3 is CSVEDRDSYNEQFF. CDR3 coding DNA: TGCAGCGTTGAAGATCGGGACAGCTACAATGAGCAGTTCTTC.